This T cell receptor beta chain stems from a study of Graves' ophthalmopathy and Graves' hyperthyroidism (dated by TCRdb to 2016 to 2019). The study in broad terms: Peripheral blood was collected at initial diagnosis, prior to any treatment. For independent validation, a separate cohort was made up of fewer than 20 hyperthyroidism patients plus 17 patients who later progressed from hyperthyroidism to ophthalmopathy. In total, 135 blood samples were TCR-sequenced: 40 to 45 ophthalmopathy, 80 or so hyperthyroidism and about 17 hyperthyroidism-to-ophthalmopathy patients. To explore V-J signatures distinguishing ophthalmopathy from hyperthyroidism, a discovery set of 100 patients (around 42 ophthalmopathy, over 55 stable hyperthyroidism) was enrolled. The study used TCR beta repertoire signatures to distinguish Graves' ophthalmopathy from Graves' hyperthyroidism and to predict progression to ophthalmopathy. In six hyperthyroidism patients, T-cell repertoires of thyroid tissue and blood were compared. The roughly 99 discovery patients were divided at random into training and test sets in a 7:3 ratio. Following sample collection, hyperthyroidism patients were given methimazole at a starting dose of 30 mg daily, and ophthalmopathy patients were given high-dose intravenous methylprednisolone.

The paper's findings and limits, for the study overall: Sample size was not statistically predetermined, and group allocation was not concealed from the investigators. In validation, the model predicted ophthalmopathy progression with 70.59% sensitivity and 72.22% specificity; roughly eleven predicted patients were CT-confirmed with GO in a median of around 6.5 months. Ophthalmopathy was separated from stable hyperthyroidism by the 13-signature model with roughly 90% sensitivity and less than 82% specificity in cross-validation and with 80%/75% in the test set. Most expanded thyroid clonotypes with a frequency above 0.001 also appeared in blood, which suggests that blood repertoires may reflect the immune response in the thyroid.

Hyperthyroidism was considered stable if no progression to ophthalmopathy occurred within 18 months of follow-up. The hyperthyroidism patients were 18 to 65 years old and newly diagnosed, with a disease duration of less than 2 months. Anyone with other autoimmune diseases, uncontrolled infections, pregnancy or lactation was excluded from the study. Diagnosis relied on clinical symptoms, serum thyroxine, TRAb, thyroid ultrasound and orbital computed tomography. Ficoll-Paque density gradient centrifugation was used to isolate PBMCs from approximately 11 ml of fresh peripheral blood. Trizol reagent was used to extract the total RNA, and its quality was then checked on an Agilent 2100 Bioanalyzer. This clonotype has at least ten counts. Its recognized antigen is unknown. No much larger clone exists at a distance of one base, and base qualities are not known. For repertoire sequencing, the TCR beta CDR3 regions were amplified from RNA transcripts. A first-round RT-PCR used HTBI primers with the Qiagen OneStep RT-PCR kit, followed by a second-round multiplex PCR, size selection and purification. Libraries were sequenced paired-end with 100 bp reads on an Illumina HiSeq2000. Concerning the study's data processing: SOAPnuke was used to process the reads, removing any read that contained adapters or uncalled bases, had a mean Phred below 15, or lacked an exact match to the constant primer or identifier. COPE v1.2.5 was used to merge the high-quality paired reads. Each unique nucleotide sequence was defined as a clonotype, and clonotypes were aligned to IMGT TRB V, D and J references with MiTCR v1.1. Only V-J combinations with frequency above 0.0001 were analysed, covering around 99% of repertoires. For each V-J combination, a TCR clonal expansion and chaos score was defined as F50 clonal expansion divided by the chaos observed in the TCRdist matrix. Welch's t-statistics and random forest were used to reduce the features to some 13 V-J combinations, which were then used as input to a naive Bayes classifier. The Morisita-Horn index was used to measure how similar the thyroid and blood repertoires were. TCRdb cleaned the public reads at Q25 with fastp, built clones with MiXCR and kept in-frame beta chains. Every CDR3 protein is listed once, alongside the most common genes and DNA of its rows. The V and J calls here are based on TCRdb, not the publication. This sample comprises about 420,000 distinct CDR3 sequences, 21% of them detected only once. Around 3.2% of the sample is in the top ten clones.

Between the V and J ends, shortened by 2 bases and 11 bases respectively, the junction contains 10 bases. CDR1 and CDR2 were assigned from the germline V gene as MNHEY and SVGEGT. The CDR3 holds 13 amino acids from the cysteine to the phenylalanine. The CDR3 DNA has 39 bases and is translated from base 1. The sample consisted of peripheral blood. The source of this sequence is a woman between 18 and 30 years old with stable Graves' hyperthyroidism. Donor details come from another sample of the same person, matched by shared clones. Rearrangement joined TRBV6-2 or TRBV6-3 to TRBJ1-6, with an unclear D gene assignment. CDR3 sequence: CASSYQAAAPLHF. The nucleotides are TGTGCCAGCAGTTACCAGGCAGCGGCACCCCTCCACTTT.